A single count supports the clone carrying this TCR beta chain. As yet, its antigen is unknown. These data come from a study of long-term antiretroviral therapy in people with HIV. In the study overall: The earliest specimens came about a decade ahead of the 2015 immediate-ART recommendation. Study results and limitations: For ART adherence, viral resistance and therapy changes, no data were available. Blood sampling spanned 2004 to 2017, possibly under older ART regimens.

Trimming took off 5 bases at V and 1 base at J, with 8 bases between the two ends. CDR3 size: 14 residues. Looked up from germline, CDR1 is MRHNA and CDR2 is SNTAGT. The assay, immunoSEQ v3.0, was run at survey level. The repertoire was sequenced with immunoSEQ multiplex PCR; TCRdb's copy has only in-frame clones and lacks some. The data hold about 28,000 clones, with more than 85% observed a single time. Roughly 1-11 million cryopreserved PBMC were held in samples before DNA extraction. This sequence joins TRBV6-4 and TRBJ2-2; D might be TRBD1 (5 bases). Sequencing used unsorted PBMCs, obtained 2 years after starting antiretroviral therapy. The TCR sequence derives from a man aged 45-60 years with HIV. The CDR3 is CASSQGWNTGELFF. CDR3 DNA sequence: TGTGCCAGCAGTCAGGGATGGAACACCGGGGAGCTGTTTTTT.